The 21 T cell receptor beta chains below were found in one sample sequenced in a study of glioma-infiltrating T cells. TCR alpha and beta CDR3 regions were amplified from RNA using iRepertoire nested multiplex PCR. TCRdb re-called the multiplex PCR reads with MiXCR, one entry per CDR3 protein. The sample contains under 200,000 distinct CDR3 sequences, approximately 40% of which appear only once. Sequencing was performed on glioma tissue, nonneoplastic brain tissue, or PBMCs (not recorded which). These receptors were taken from a human donor with low-grade glioma or glioblastoma, undergoing nonglioma brain surgery, or in good health (not recorded which).

This clonotype was observed a few times. This chain's CDR3 is CASSFGQGAPGSYGYTF. The CDR3 region has the DNA TGTGCCAGTAGTTTCGGACAGGGGGCACCCGGAAGCTATGGCTACACCTTC. The chain joins TRBV19 to TRBJ1-2; 11 bases align to TRBD1. CDR3 size: 17 residues. Per the germline V gene, CDR1 is LNHDA and CDR2 is SQIVND (reference sequence). With 5 bases clipped from V and 4 bases from J, the junction kept 12 bases outside the gene matches.

The rearrangement links TRBV3-1 to TRBJ2-1; the match to TRBD2 covers 8 bases. V lost 0 bases and J lost 4; bases outside the gene matches: 5. The CDR3 totals 16 residues. Germline V gene data show CDR1 as LGHDT and CDR2 as YNNKEL (reference sequence). The CDR3 sequence: CASSQDPSGGYNEQFF. The CDR3 DNA is TGTGCCAGCAGCCAAGATCCCAGCGGGGGATACAATGAGCAGTTCTTC.

This clonotype turned up a few times. CDR3 in DNA: TGTGCCAGCAGCCAAGTCAGGTGGGGCGAGCAGTACTTC. Encoded protein: CASSQVRWGEQYF. V gene TRBV3-1 combines with J gene TRBJ2-7; D gene uncertain. Germline CDR1 is LGHDT and CDR2 is YNNKEL (reference sequence). This CDR3 has 13 amino acids. The ends were cut back, 1 base at V and 6 bases at J, with 10 bases in the middle.

At least ten counts were recorded for this clonotype. The chain uses TRBV10-3 and TRBJ2-5; possibly TRBD2 for D (6 bases). CDR3 length: 13 amino acids. V gave up 2 bases and J gave up 6 bases, with 10 bases separating them. Per the germline V gene, CDR1 is ENHRY and CDR2 is SYGVKD. This CDR3 reads CAISEPGVQTQYF. The CDR3 region has the DNA TGTGCCATCAGTGAGCCGGGAGTGCAGACCCAGTACTTC.

Worth noting for this clonotype: At one end, the junction sequence differs from germline, possibly due to a read error. The chain employs TRBV28 and TRBJ1-5; D uncertain. Germline CDR1 reads MDHEN; CDR2 reads SYDVKM. The CDR3 has 14 residues. This CDR3 reads CASNLLGINQPQHF. As DNA, the CDR3 is TGTGCCAGCAATTTATTAGGGATCAATCAGCCCCAGCATTTT.

This rearrangement joins TRBV7-6 to TRBJ2-7; D gene unclear. CDR3 length equals 13 residues. Looked up from germline, CDR1 is SGHVS and CDR2 is FNYEAQ. The V end was cut by 5 bases, the J end by 9 bases, with 17 bases between. This CDR3 is CASSPPGQKRQYF. The CDR3, as DNA: TGTGCCAGCAGCCCCCCGGGCCAGAAGAGGCAGTACTTC.

This clonotype occurred many times. The chain is built from TRBV14 and TRBJ2-1; perhaps TRBD2 as D (5 bases). The CDR3 is 14 residues long. CDR1 SGHDN and CDR2 FVKESK come from the germline V gene. V was pared by 1 base and J by 6 bases, with 10 bases between. The DNA for the CDR3 is TGTGCCAGCAGCCAAGTGCGGGCCTCCAATGAGCAGTTCTTC. It is translated as CASSQVRASNEQFF.

Turning to this clonotype: This sequence may be a read error, since a much larger clone differs from it by one base. The chain recombines TRBV20-1 with TRBJ2-3; maybe TRBD2 (6 bases). This CDR3 comprises 16 residues. V lost 7 bases and J 1 base, leaving 21 bases between the germline ends. Germline CDR1 DFQATT, CDR2 SNEGSKA (reference sequence). CDR3 region: CSDSGQGGFGTDTQYF. In nucleotides, the CDR3 is TGCAGTGATAGCGGCCAAGGAGGGTTCGGCACAGATACGCAGTATTTT.

Comment on this clonotype: At one end, the junction sequence differs from germline, possibly due to a read error. This rearrangement joins TRBV7-2 to TRBJ2-1; TRBD1 aligns across 7 bases. CDR1 and CDR2 (germline): SGHTA, FQGNSA. The CDR3 sequence is 17 residues long. This CDR3 reads CASSLKAPGQRTYEEYF. CDR3 bases: TGTGCCAGCAGCTTAAAGGCGCCGGGACAGAGGACCTACGAGGAGTACTTC.

This clonotype was seen only a few times. The chain joins TRBV25-1 to TRBJ2-7; 9 bases agree with TRBD2. With 6 bases clipped from V and 6 bases from J, the junction kept 18 bases outside the gene matches. CDR1 is MGHDK and CDR2 is SYGVNS in the germline V gene. This CDR3 has 17 residues. As DNA, the CDR3 is TGTGCCAGCAGCCTCCCGGGGGGTTTAGCGGGAGTGGGCGAGCAGTACTTC. It specifies CASSLPGGLAGVGEQYF.

Ten or more counts support this clonotype. CDR3 DNA sequence: TGTGCCAGTACCCCTTCGTCAGATACGCAGTATTTT. This codes for CASTPSSDTQYF. The chain recombines TRBV19 with TRBJ2-3; no clear D gene. This CDR3 is 12 amino acids long. Germline CDR1 reads LNHDA; CDR2 reads SQIVND (reference sequence). The V gene lost 7 bases and the J gene lost 4 bases, with 9 bases spanning the gap.

The table lists this clonotype with many counts. This chain joins TRBV3-1 and TRBJ2-3; 8 bases map to TRBD2. The germline V gene has CDR1 LGHDT and CDR2 YNNKEL (reference sequence). The CDR3 sequence is 15 residues long. V shed 8 bases, J shed 5 bases, and the junction held 12 bases outside the gene matches. The CDR3 here is CASRSQSSGEDTQYF. The CDR3 bases are TGTGCCAGCCGTAGCCAGAGTAGCGGGGAAGATACGCAGTATTTT.

On this clonotype itself: This CDR3 is missing its conserved last phenylalanine or tryptophan, likely due to a read error. This rearrangement joins TRBV27 to TRBJ1-5; D gene unclear. Trimming left V 5 bases short and J 5 bases short, with 10 bases between. This CDR3 spans 13 amino acids. Germline loops: CDR1 MNHEY, CDR2 SMNVEV (reference sequence). DNA for the CDR3: TGTGCCAGCAGTATCCGTGAGGATCAGCCCCAGCATCTT. Protein: CASSIREDQPQHL.

This clonotype has ten or more counts. V is TRBV27 and J is TRBJ2-2; no definite D call. V was clipped by 5 bases and J by 4 bases, with 5 bases between them. The V gene's germline CDR1 is MNHEY and CDR2 SMNVEV (reference sequence). The CDR3 length is 12 residues. CDR3 amino acids: CASSPTTGELFF. CDR3 DNA sequence: TGTGCCAGCAGTCCGACCACCGGGGAGCTGTTTTTT.

In the case of this clonotype: Since a much larger clone is just one base distant, this may be a read error. The missing conserved phenylalanine or tryptophan at the end of this CDR3 makes a read error likely. This rearrangement joins TRBV7-2 to TRBJ1-5; maybe TRBD1 (5 bases). The CDR3 totals 15 residues. Germline V CDR1 and CDR2: SGHTA, FQGNSA. The ends were cut back, 5 bases at V and 1 base at J, with 12 bases in the middle. Written as DNA, the CDR3 is TGTGCCAGCAGCCGGACATCCCTGAGCAATCAGCCCCAGCATTCT. It codes for CASSRTSLSNQPQHS.

The chain combines TRBV5-5 with TRBJ1-1; D remains ambiguous. Germline CDR1 SGHKS, CDR2 YYEKEE (reference sequence). This CDR3 region has 13 residues. V dropped 2 bases and J dropped 6 bases, with 11 bases sitting between them. CDR3 bases: TGTGCCAGCAGCTTAAAAGGGTTTCCTGAAGCTTTCTTT. It yields the protein CASSLKGFPEAFF. Filled out from reference TRBV5-5 and TRBJ1-1, the complete variable domain reads DAGVTQSPTHLIKTRGQQVTLRCSPISGHKSVSWYQQVLGQGPQFIFQYYEKEERGRGNFPDRFSARQFPNYSSELNVNALLLGDSALYLCASSLKGFPEAFFGQGTRLTVV.

This rearrangement joins TRBV7-9 to TRBJ2-5; tentatively, D is TRBD2 (6 bases). Trimming pared 0 bases from V and 5 bases from J, leaving 10 bases between. Germline V gives CDR1 SEHNR, CDR2 FQNEAQ (reference sequence). The CDR3 covers 14 residues. The CDR3 DNA is TGTGCCAGCAGCTTAGCTGGAGGGGCCGAGACCCAGTACTTC. Protein: CASSLAGGAETQYF. Together with reference TRBV7-9 and TRBJ2-5, the CDR3 gives the full variable domain: DTGVSQNPRHKITKRGQNVTFRCDPISEHNRLYWYRQTLGQGPEFLTYFQNEAQLEKSRLLSDRFSAERPKGSFSTLEIQRTEQGDSAMYLCASSLAGGAETQYFGPGTRLLVL.

Remarks on this clonotype: One end of the junction does not line up with germline, which may come from a read error. The J gene is TRBJ1-3, the V gene TRBV27; D remains ambiguous. In germline, CDR1 is MNHEY, CDR2 SMNVEV (reference sequence). This CDR3 comprises 14 residues. CDR3 nucleotides: TGTGACAGCAATCAGATCCCGCCTGGAAACACCATATATTTT. Translation: CDSNQIPPGNTIYF.

The V gene is TRBV27, the J gene TRBJ2-7; possibly TRBD2 for D (6 bases). The CDR3 consists of 16 residues. Germline CDR1 MNHEY, CDR2 SMNVEV (reference sequence). V was cut by 4 bases and J by 5 bases, with 21 bases left in between. In DNA form, the CDR3 reads TGTGCCAGCAGTTCGTCCCGGGAGAGGGGTAACCACGAGCAGTACTTC. Residues: CASSSSRERGNHEQYF.

This sequence joins TRBV5-1 and TRBJ1-1; a weak D match, TRBD1 (5 bases). V was cut by 4 bases and J by 4 bases, with 23 bases left in between. The CDR3 is 17 residues long. Germline CDR1 is SGHRS and CDR2 is YFSETQ. Here the CDR3 DNA reads TGCGCCAGCAGCCCGGGGGGGGTAGCTCACGGATCCACTGAAGCTTTCTTT. This translates into CASSPGGVAHGSTEAFF.

The chain carries TRBV16 and TRBJ2-7; D perhaps matches TRBD1 (6 bases). Trimming stripped 11 bases from V and 1 base from J, with 15 bases between. This CDR3 comprises 13 residues. Germline V gives CDR1 KGHSY, CDR2 FQNENV. CDR3 nucleotide sequence: TGTGCCGCCCGAACTGGACAGTCCTACGAGCAGTACTTC. As protein: CAARTGQSYEQYF. The complete variable domain, with remaining parts taken from reference TRBV16 and TRBJ2-7, reads GEEVAQTPKHLVRGEGQKAKLYCAPIKGHSYVFWYQQVLKNEFKFLISFQNENVFDETGMPKERFSAKCLPNSPCSLEIQATKLEDSAVYFCAARTGQSYEQYFGPGTRLTVT.